These 16 T cell receptor beta chains were sequenced from one sample in a study of cytotoxic CD8 clonotypes in ibrutinib-treated CLL. Profiling relied on immunoSEQ multiplex PCR, and the TCRdb table lists in-frame clones only, not all of them. The data show about 68,000 clones, under 70% seen once. The sample here was PBMCs, taken after 12 months of ibrutinib treatment. Every receptor here comes from a human donor with chronic lymphocytic leukemia.

The V call is TRBV18, the J call TRBJ1-2; TRBD1 is a possible D gene (6 bases). V gave up 6 bases and J gave up 8 bases, with 10 bases separating them. The germline CDR1 and CDR2 sequences are KGHSH and LQKENI. The CDR3 spans 11 residues. The CDR3 sequence: CASSYRAGYTF. As DNA, the CDR3 is TGTGCCAGCTCTTACAGGGCCGGCTACACCTTC.

This clone occurred a few times. V usage is TRBV19 and J usage is TRBJ1-5, with D unclear. The CDR3 spans 16 residues. V was clipped by 3 bases and J by 2 bases, with 14 bases between them. Germline V lookup: CDR1 LNHDA, CDR2 SQIVND (reference sequence). DNA for the CDR3: TGTGCCAGTAGTATCACCCACCCCGGGGGCAATCAGCCCCAGCATTTT. This codes for CASSITHPGGNQPQHF. Full variable domain (outside the CDR3, taken from reference TRBV19 and TRBJ1-5): DGGITQSPKYLFRKEGQNVTLSCEQNLNHDAMYWYRQDPGQGLRLIYYSQIVNDFQKGDIAEGYSVSREKKESFPLTVTSAQKNPTAFYLCASSITHPGGNQPQHFGDGTRLSIL.

There are a few counts of this clone. This chain connects TRBV5-4 to TRBJ2-7; TRBD1 aligns across 8 bases. CDR1 and CDR2 from the germline V gene are SGHNT and YYREEE (reference sequence). V lost 2 bases and J lost 7; bases outside the gene matches: 8. This CDR3 region has 14 residues. CDR3 in amino acids: CASSFGQQGEEQYF. CDR3 DNA: TGTGCCAGCAGCTTTGGCCAACAGGGGGAAGAGCAGTACTTC.

The chain recombines TRBV15 with TRBJ1-3; D not certain. The germline gives CDR1 LNHNV, CDR2 YYDKDF (reference sequence). V was pared by 0 bases and J by 0 bases, with 6 bases between. This CDR3 comprises 15 residues. DNA of the CDR3: TGTGCCACCAGCAGAGAACAGATCTCTGGAAACACCATATATTTT. Encoded protein: CATSREQISGNTIYF.

V usage is TRBV10-3 and J usage is TRBJ1-1, with 10 positions matching TRBD1. The CDR3 totals 15 residues. With V trimmed by 6 bases and J by 3 bases, 7 bases remained unmatched. Germline CDR1 and CDR2: ENHRY and SYGVKD. CDR3 sequence reads: CAIRGTGARHTEAFF. The CDR3, as DNA: TGTGCCATCAGGGGGACAGGGGCGAGGCACACTGAAGCTTTCTTT.

The rearrangement links TRBV4-3 to TRBJ2-1; TRBD1 aligns across 7 bases. V was clipped by 0 bases and J by 8 bases; unmatched bases: 10. Germline V gives CDR1 LGHNA, CDR2 YSLEER. The CDR3 is 16 residues long. This CDR3 reads CASSQEFYDREYEQFF. The CDR3 nucleotides are TGCGCCAGCAGCCAAGAATTTTATGACAGGGAGTATGAGCAGTTCTTC.

In its sample, this clone was seen once. The rearrangement joins TRBV6-1 to TRBJ1-5; the D gene is possibly TRBD1 (6 bases). Germline CDR1 and CDR2: MNHNS and SASEGT. The CDR3 contains 15 residues. Trimming left V 7 bases short and J 13 bases short, with 26 bases between. For the CDR3, the DNA is TGTGCCAGCACCTTGGGGGGCAATAGCGACATACATCAGCATTTT. Translating gives CASTLGGNSDIHQHF.

This clone was counted a few times. The V call is TRBV18, the J call TRBJ1-1, with 7 positions matching TRBD1. The CDR3 covers 14 residues. Germline loops: CDR1 KGHSH, CDR2 LQKENI. V trimming: 3 bases; J trimming: 5 bases; junction bases outside the gene matches: 6. CDR3: CASSPTGRRTEAFF. The CDR3 DNA reads TGTGCCAGCTCACCGACAGGGCGGAGGACTGAAGCTTTCTTT.

The DNA of the CDR3 is TGTGCCAGCAGCACTCGGACAGGGGGACTGAACACCGGGGAGCTGTTTTTT. This encodes CASSTRTGGLNTGELFF. V is TRBV7-8 and J is TRBJ2-2, with 10 bases matching TRBD1. J gave up 1 base and V 5 bases, and 7 bases lay outside the gene matches. This CDR3 has 17 amino acids. CDR1 is SGHVS and CDR2 is FQNEAQ in the germline V gene.

This rearrangement joins TRBV25-1 to TRBJ2-1, with 8 nucleotides matching TRBD2. V lost 3 bases and J lost 9; bases outside the gene matches: 7. Germline CDR1 reads MGHDK; CDR2 reads SYGVNS. CDR3 length equals 14 residues. The CDR3 DNA reads TGTGCCAGCAGTGACTCTAGCGGGTTAGGTGAGCAGTTCTTC. This translates into CASSDSSGLGEQFF.

There are a few counts of this clone. This sequence joins TRBV15 and TRBJ1-2; D might be TRBD1 (5 bases). The CDR3 loop spans 13 amino acids. V lost 0 bases and J lost 8, with 10 bases in between. Germline V lookup: CDR1 LNHNV, CDR2 YYDKDF (reference sequence). The CDR3 sequence: CATSRDQGSGYTF. The CDR3 coding sequence is TGTGCCACCAGCAGAGATCAGGGTTCCGGCTACACCTTC.

This clone appeared a few times. The chain employs TRBV11-2 and TRBJ2-3; D unclear. The CDR3 spans 15 residues. Germline values: CDR1 SGHAT, CDR2 FQNNGV. V dropped 5 bases and J dropped 5 bases, with 17 bases sitting between them. The CDR3 DNA reads as TGTGCCAGCAGCGATCAAATTGGGCCGTTAGATACGCAGTATTTT. Translation: CASSDQIGPLDTQYF.

In nucleotides, the CDR3 is TGTGCCAGCAGCGCGACTAGCGAGACAGGGGAGCAGTTCTTC. Amino acid sequence: CASSATSETGEQFF. The rearrangement uses TRBV9 and TRBJ2-1, with a weak D call TRBD2 (8 bases). Germline CDR1 reads SGDLS; CDR2 reads YYNGEE. Trimming removed 3 bases at V and 10 bases at J, with 17 bases between. This CDR3 is built from 14 residues.

The J gene is TRBJ1-2, the V gene TRBV11-1; perhaps TRBD1 as D (6 bases). This CDR3 is built from 15 residues. The V gene lost 5 bases and the J gene lost 5 bases, with 18 bases spanning the gap. Germline assignment: CDR1 SGHAT and CDR2 FQDESV (reference sequence). CDR3 sequence: CASSPRQAIPYGYTF. DNA of the CDR3: TGTGCCAGCAGCCCCCGACAGGCGATACCATATGGCTACACCTTC.

The chain couples TRBV25-1 to TRBJ2-1; TRBD2 is a possible D gene (6 bases). The length of the CDR3 is 15 residues. V lost 8 bases and J 0 bases, leaving 14 bases between the germline ends. Germline CDR1 reads MGHDK; CDR2 reads SYGVNS. The CDR3 DNA sequence: TGTGCCAGCTCCCACGCGGGGAGCTCCTACAATGAGCAGTTCTTC. Its translation is CASSHAGSSYNEQFF.

This CDR3 is CASSRNTRQGIYGYTF. The CDR3 DNA reads TGTGCCAGCAGCCGTAACACTAGGCAGGGCATCTATGGCTACACCTTC. The chain is built from TRBV9 and TRBJ1-2, with a possible D match to TRBD1 (5 bases). Looked up from germline, CDR1 is SGDLS and CDR2 is YYNGEE. The CDR3 totals 16 residues. Trimming cost V 4 bases and J 4 bases, with 20 bases left between them.